This T cell receptor beta chain was identified during a study of T cell responses to AZD1222 COVID-19 vaccine. The germline gives CDR1 SGHVS, CDR2 FQNEAQ. J was trimmed by 0 bases and V by 7 bases; bases with no gene match: 8. The CDR3 runs to 16 residues. Sequenced by immunoSEQ multiplex PCR; TCRdb stores in-frame clones only, minus some. The repertoire consists of fewer than 200,000 clones, with around 90% occurring once and the leading ten covering around a tenth. Notes on this clone: Its target is not known.

Whether given at about 4 or about 12 weeks, second doses were pooled. Study-wide points: Donors were largely white British and mainly female; clonal diversity was possibly underestimated. Spike-spanning, vaccine-associated CD4 TCRs were dominant at 160-218 and 743-854.

This receptor was obtained from an adult who received the AZD1222 COVID-19 vaccine. V usage is TRBV7-8 and J usage is TRBJ2-1; 8 bases line up with TRBD2. The specimen comprised peripheral blood, sampled 28 days after the second AZD1222 dose. CDR3 sequence reads: CASIPRGGSSYNEQFF. DNA for the CDR3: TGTGCCAGCATCCCTCGCGGGGGGTCCTCCTACAATGAGCAGTTCTTC.